This T cell receptor (beta chain) stems from a study of T cells in Graves' hyperthyroidism and ophthalmopathy. General study results and limits: Most clonotypes expanded in thyroid above 0.001 were likewise present in blood.

Stable hyperthyroidism: no ophthalmopathy progression over 18 months of follow-up. Recently diagnosed hyperthyroidism of less than 2 months' duration affected patients aged 18 to 65. PBMCs were derived from around 10 ml fresh peripheral blood. Trimming took 0 bases from V and 1 from J; bases not matched to a gene: 8. The CDR3 has 17 residues. Germline V gene data show CDR1 as PRHDT and CDR2 as FYEKMQ (reference sequence). There were TCR beta CDR3 regions amplified from RNA transcripts. HTBI primers were the set used in a first-round RT-PCR of the TCR CDR3. TCRdb used MiXCR to reprocess the multiplex PCR reads, holding one entry per CDR3 protein. The sample includes roughly 660,000 distinct CDR3 sequences, around a sixth of them seen just once. As concerns this clonotype: No antigen is known for it.

V and J are TRBV13 and TRBJ1-1; 7 bases align to TRBD1. This clonotype originated in a man in his fifties with Graves' hyperthyroidism. The sample was blood. The CDR3 DNA reads as TGTGCCAGCAGCTTAGGCGGGGGGGACAGCCAGAACACTGAAGCTTTCTTT. It specifies CASSLGGGDSQNTEAFF. The variable domain in full, completed from reference TRBV13 and TRBJ1-1, reads AAGVIQSPRHLIKEKRETATLKCYPIPRHDTVYWYQQGPGQDPQFLISFYEKMQSDKGSIPDRFSAQQFSDYHSELNMSSLELGDSALYFCASSLGGGDSQNTEAFFGQGTRLTVV.